The 3 T cell receptor beta chains listed next were all sequenced from one sample in a study of cytomegalovirus exposure and HLA in healthy donors. This table comes from immunoSEQ multiplex PCR, and its TCRdb copy is limited to in-frame clones, with some not included. The table has about 160,000 clones, about four fifths seen once. What was sequenced was PBMCs. These receptor sequences come from a man younger than 45 in good health and CMV-seropositive.

This clone was counted a few times. V and J are TRBV5-1 and TRBJ2-1, with a possible D match to TRBD2 (7 bases). CDR1 and CDR2 from the germline V gene are SGHRS and YFSETQ. This CDR3 has 16 residues. V dropped 0 bases and J dropped 10 bases, with 20 bases sitting between them. CDR3 nucleotides: TGCGCCAGCAGCTTGGGTAGTGGCGGGGGCAACCCCGAGCAGTTCTTC. It translates to CASSLGSGGGNPEQFF.

This clone occurred a few times. V is TRBV19 and J is TRBJ2-7; tentative D call: TRBD2 (5 bases). Germline CDR1 reads LNHDA; CDR2 reads SQIVND (reference sequence). V gave up 5 bases and J gave up 4 bases, with 9 bases separating them. The CDR3 consists of 12 residues. The CDR3 sequence is CASSAGGYEQYF. CDR3 in DNA: TGTGCCAGTAGTGCAGGAGGATACGAGCAGTACTTC.

The chain joins TRBV19 to TRBJ1-6; D may be TRBD1 (5 bases). The V gene's germline CDR1 is LNHDA and CDR2 SQIVND (reference sequence). Trimming took 1 base from V and 10 from J, leaving 14 bases between them. The CDR3 runs 15 residues. The CDR3 DNA follows: TGTGCCAGTAGTATAGCTCCGGGGGAGGGATCACCCCTCCACTTT. Translating gives CASSIAPGEGSPLHF. The whole variable domain, filled in from reference TRBV19 and TRBJ1-6, reads DGGITQSPKYLFRKEGQNVTLSCEQNLNHDAMYWYRQDPGQGLRLIYYSQIVNDFQKGDIAEGYSVSREKKESFPLTVTSAQKNPTAFYLCASSIAPGEGSPLHFGNGTRLTVT.